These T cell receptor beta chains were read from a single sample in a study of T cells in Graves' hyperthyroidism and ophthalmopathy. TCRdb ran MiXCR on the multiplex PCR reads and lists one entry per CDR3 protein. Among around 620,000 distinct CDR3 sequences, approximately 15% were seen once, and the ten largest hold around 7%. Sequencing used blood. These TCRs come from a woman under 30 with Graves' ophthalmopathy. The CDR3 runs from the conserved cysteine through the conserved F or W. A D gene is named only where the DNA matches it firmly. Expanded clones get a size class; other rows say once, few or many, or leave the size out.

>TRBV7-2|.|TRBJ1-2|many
TGTGCCAGCAGCTTAGCGACAGTGGACGGCTACACCTTC
CASSLATVDGYTF
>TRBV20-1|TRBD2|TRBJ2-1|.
TGCAGTGCTACCACTAGCGGGAGCTCCTACAATGAGCAGTTCTTC
CSATTSGSSYNEQFF
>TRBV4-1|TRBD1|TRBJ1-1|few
TGCGCCAGCAGCCAAGGGATGACAGGGGAAGCTGAAGCTTTCTTT
CASSQGMTGEAEAFF
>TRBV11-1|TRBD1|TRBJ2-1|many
TGTGCCAGCAGCTCTGACAGGGAAAGAAACAATGAGCAGTTCTTC
CASSSDRERNNEQFF
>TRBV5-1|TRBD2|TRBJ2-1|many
TGCGCCAGCAGCTTACTAGCGGGAGACGATGAGCAGTTCTTC
CASSLLAGDDEQFF
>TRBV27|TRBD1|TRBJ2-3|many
TGTGCCACCAGGGGGACGGGAACTACAGATACGCAGTATTTT
CATRGTGTTDTQYF
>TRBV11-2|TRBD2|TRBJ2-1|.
TGTGCCAGCAGCCCGACTAGCGGCCTCTCCTACAATGAGCAGTTCTTC
CASSPTSGLSYNEQFF
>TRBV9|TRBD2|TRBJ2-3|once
TGTGCCAGCAGCGCCGACGCTAGCGGGAGCGCAGATACGCAGTATTTT
CASSADASGSADTQYF
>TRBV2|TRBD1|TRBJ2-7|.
TGTGCCAGCAGCCGACAGGGGAGCGAGCAGTACTTC
CASSRQGSEQYF
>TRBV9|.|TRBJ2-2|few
TGTGCCAGCAGCGCGCATCCCGGGGAGCTGTTTTTT
CASSAHPGELFF
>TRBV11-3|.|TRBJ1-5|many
TGTGCCAGCAGCGCGGACGGGGATCAGCCCCAGCATTTT
CASSADGDQPQHF
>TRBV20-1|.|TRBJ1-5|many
TGCAGTGCTATAGACAGGCAATATAGCAATCAGCCCCAGCATTTT
CSAIDRQYSNQPQHF
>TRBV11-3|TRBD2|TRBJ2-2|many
TGTGCCAGCCAAGGAGCAGCGGGAGAAAAGACCGGGGAGCTGTTTTTT
CASQGAAGEKTGELFF
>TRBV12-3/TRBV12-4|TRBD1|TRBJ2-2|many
TGTGCCACCTCTGAGGGACAGGGGGACACCGGGGAGCTGTTTTTT
CATSEGQGDTGELFF
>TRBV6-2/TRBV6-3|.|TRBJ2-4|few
TGTGCCAGCAACGGACGGGAAAACATTCAGTACTTC
CASNGRENIQYF
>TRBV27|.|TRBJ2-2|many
TGTGCCAGCAGTCTCCTGGGCAGGGGTAACACCGGGGAGCTGTTTTTT
CASSLLGRGNTGELFF
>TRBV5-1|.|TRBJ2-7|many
TGCGCCAGCAGCGCTTCATCAGGTCGCGAGCAGTACTTC
CASSASSGREQYF
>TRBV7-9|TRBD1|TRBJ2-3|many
TGTGCCAGCAGCCCAACAGGGGGCGCCGTGGATACGCAGTATTTT
CASSPTGGAVDTQYF
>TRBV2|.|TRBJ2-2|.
TGTGCCAGTATGCAGGCAGCCGGGGAGCTGTTTTTT
CASMQAAGELFF
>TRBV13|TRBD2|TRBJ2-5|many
TGTGCCAGCAGCTGGCTAAGCGGGGGGCCCCTCAAAGAGACCCAGTACTTC
CASSWLSGGPLKETQYF
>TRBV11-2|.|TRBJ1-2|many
TGTGCCAGCAGCCAACATGACTATGGCTACACCTTC
CASSQHDYGYTF
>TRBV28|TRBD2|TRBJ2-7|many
TGTGCCAGCAGCCTAGCGGATCCCTACGAGCAGTACTTC
CASSLADPYEQYF
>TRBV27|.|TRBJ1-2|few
TGTGCCAGCAGTTTATTCAAACAGGGAAGCTACACCTTC
CASSLFKQGSYTF
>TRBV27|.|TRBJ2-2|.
TGTGCCAGCAGTCCTCCGACAGGACCCTACACCGGGGAGCTGTTTTTT
CASSPPTGPYTGELFF
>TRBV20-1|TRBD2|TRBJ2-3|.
TGCAGTGCTAGAGTAGCGGGAGTAGGCACAGATACGCAGTATTTT
CSARVAGVGTDTQYF
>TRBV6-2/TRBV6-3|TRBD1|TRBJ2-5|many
TGTGCCAGCAGTTATTGGACAGGGCCGTACCAAGAGACCCAGTACTTC
CASSYWTGPYQETQYF
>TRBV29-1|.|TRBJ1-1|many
TGCAGCGCGATTTTTATGAACACTGAAGCTTTCTTT
CSAIFMNTEAFF
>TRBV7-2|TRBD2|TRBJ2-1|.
TGTGCCAGCAGCCGTGGGCTAGCGGGAATGAATGAGCAGTTCTTC
CASSRGLAGMNEQFF
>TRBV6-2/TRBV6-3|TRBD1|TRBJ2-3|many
TGTGCCAGCAGTTACAGGGGGCGAGGCTCAACAGATACGCAGTATTTT
CASSYRGRGSTDTQYF
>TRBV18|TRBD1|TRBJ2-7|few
TGTGCCAGCTCACAGGGGGCCTCGGGTTACGAGCAGTACTTC
CASSQGASGYEQYF
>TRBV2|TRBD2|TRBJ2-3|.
TGTGCCAGCAGCGGGGGGACTAGCGGGACGAGGGATACGCAGTATTTT
CASSGGTSGTRDTQYF
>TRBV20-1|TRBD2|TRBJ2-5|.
TGCAGTGCTCTAGCGGGAGGGCCAGAGACCCAGTACTTC
CSALAGGPETQYF
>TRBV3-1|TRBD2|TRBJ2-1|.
TGTGCCAGCAGCCCCCGGGTAGCGGGAGAGCTGGACCTATACAATGAGCAGTTCTTC
CASSPRVAGELDLYNEQFF
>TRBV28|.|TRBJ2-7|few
TGTGCCAGCAGTTTTTCCAGGAGCTCCTACGAGCAGTACTTC
CASSFSRSSYEQYF
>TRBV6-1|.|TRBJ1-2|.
TGTGCCAGCAGTGCCCGAAATAACTATGGCTACACCTTC
CASSARNNYGYTF
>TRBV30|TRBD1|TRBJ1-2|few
TGTGCCTGGAGAACCGGGACAGGGTATAATTATGGCTACACCTTC
CAWRTGTGYNYGYTF
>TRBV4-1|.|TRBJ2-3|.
TGCGCCAGCAGCCAAGTGGGCGGAGATACGCAGTATTTT
CASSQVGGDTQYF
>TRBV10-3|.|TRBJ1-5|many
TGTGCCATCAGTGAGACAGATAGCAATCAGCCCCAGCATTTT
CAISETDSNQPQHF
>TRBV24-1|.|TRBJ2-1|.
TGTGCCACCAGTGATTTGCCTCAGGGACCTTACAATGAGCAGTTCTTC
CATSDLPQGPYNEQFF
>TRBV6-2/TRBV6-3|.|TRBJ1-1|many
TGTGCCAGCACCCCAGACAGATTTAACACTGAAGCTTTCTTT
CASTPDRFNTEAFF
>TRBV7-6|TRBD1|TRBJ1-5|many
TGTGCCAGCAGCTTAAGGCCGGGACAGGAGATCAATCAGCCCCAGCATTTT
CASSLRPGQEINQPQHF
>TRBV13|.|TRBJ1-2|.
TGTGCCAGCAGCTTGGGCAGGGTGGGGAACTATGGCTACACCTTC
CASSLGRVGNYGYTF
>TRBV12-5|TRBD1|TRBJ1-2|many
TGTGCTAGTGGTTTGGTAACAGGGGAGACCTACTATGGCTACACCTTC
CASGLVTGETYYGYTF
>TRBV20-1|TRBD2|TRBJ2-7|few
TGCAGTGCTAGAGTTTGGGACTTCCGTGGGCTAGCGGGAGGAGGGGTCTACGAGCAGTACTTC
CSARVWDFRGLAGGGVYEQYF
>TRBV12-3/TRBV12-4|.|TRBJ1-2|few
TGTGCCAGCGTCGAAGGTAGTACTAACTATGGCTACACCTTC
CASVEGSTNYGYTF
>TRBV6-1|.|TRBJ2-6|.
TGTGCCAGCAAAAAGGGACGTATCTCTGGGGCCAACGTCCTGACTTTC
CASKKGRISGANVLTF